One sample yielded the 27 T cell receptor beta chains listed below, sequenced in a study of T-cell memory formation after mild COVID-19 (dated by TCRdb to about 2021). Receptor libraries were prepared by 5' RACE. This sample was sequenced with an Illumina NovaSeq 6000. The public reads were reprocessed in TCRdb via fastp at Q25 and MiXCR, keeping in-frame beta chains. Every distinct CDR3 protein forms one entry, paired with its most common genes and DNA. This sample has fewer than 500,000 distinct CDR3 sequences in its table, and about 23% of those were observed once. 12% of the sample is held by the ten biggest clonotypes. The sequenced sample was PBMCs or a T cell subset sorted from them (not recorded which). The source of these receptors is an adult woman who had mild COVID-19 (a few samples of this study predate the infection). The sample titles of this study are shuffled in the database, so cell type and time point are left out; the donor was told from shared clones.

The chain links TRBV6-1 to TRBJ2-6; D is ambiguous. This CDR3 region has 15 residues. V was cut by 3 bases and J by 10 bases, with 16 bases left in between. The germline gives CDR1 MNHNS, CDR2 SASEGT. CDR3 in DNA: TGTGCCAGCAGTGATGAAGAATTGGTGGAAAACGTCCTGACTTTC. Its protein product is CASSDEELVENVLTF.

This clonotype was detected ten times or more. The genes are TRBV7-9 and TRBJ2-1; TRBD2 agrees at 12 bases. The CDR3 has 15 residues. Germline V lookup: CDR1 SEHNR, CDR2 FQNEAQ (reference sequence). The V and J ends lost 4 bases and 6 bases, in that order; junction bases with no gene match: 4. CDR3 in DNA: TGTGCCAGCAGCTGGACTAGCGGGGTATTCAATGAGCAGTTCTTC. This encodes CASSWTSGVFNEQFF.

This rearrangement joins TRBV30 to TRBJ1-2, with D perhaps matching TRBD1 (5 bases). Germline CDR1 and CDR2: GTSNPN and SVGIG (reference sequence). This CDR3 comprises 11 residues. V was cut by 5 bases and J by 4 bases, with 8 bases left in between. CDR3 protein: CAWGTSYGYTF. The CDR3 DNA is TGTGCCTGGGGGACCTCCTATGGCTACACCTTC.

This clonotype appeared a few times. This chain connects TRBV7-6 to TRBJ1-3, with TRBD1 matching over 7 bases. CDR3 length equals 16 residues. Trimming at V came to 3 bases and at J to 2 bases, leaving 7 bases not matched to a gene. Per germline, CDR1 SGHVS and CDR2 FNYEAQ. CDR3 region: CASSFQTGRTGNTIYF. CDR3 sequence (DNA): TGTGCCAGCAGCTTTCAGACAGGGAGGACTGGAAACACCATATATTTT.

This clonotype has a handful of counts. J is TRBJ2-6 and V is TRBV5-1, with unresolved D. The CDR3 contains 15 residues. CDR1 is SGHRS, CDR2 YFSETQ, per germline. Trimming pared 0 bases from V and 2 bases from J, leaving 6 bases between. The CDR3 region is CASSLEDAGANVLTF. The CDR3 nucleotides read TGCGCCAGCAGCTTGGAAGATGCTGGGGCCAACGTCCTGACTTTC.

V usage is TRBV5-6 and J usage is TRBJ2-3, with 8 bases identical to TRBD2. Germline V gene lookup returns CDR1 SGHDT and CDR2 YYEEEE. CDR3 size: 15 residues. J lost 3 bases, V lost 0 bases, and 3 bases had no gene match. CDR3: CASSLVGLATDTQYF. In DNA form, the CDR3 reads TGTGCCAGCAGCTTGGTCGGACTAGCAACAGATACGCAGTATTTT.

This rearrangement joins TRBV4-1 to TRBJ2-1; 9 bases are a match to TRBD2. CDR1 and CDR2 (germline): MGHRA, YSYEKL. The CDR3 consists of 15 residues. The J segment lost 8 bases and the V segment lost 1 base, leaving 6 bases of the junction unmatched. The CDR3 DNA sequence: TGCGCCAGCAGCCAAGTGGGACTAGCAGGCGATGAGCAGTTCTTC. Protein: CASSQVGLAGDEQFF.

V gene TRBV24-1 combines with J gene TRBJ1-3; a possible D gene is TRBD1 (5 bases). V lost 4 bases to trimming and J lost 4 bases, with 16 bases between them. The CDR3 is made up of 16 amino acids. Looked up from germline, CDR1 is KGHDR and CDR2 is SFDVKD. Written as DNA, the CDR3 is TGTGCCACCAGTGAGACCGGGACCGCGGGAGGAAACACCATATATTTT. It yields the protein CATSETGTAGGNTIYF.

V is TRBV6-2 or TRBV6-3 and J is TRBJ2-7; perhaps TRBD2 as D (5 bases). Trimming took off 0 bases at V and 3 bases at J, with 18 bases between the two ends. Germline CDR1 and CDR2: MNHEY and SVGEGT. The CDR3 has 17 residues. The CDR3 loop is CASSYSSEGGPIYEQYF. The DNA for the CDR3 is TGTGCCAGCAGTTACTCGTCAGAAGGCGGGCCGATCTACGAGCAGTACTTC.

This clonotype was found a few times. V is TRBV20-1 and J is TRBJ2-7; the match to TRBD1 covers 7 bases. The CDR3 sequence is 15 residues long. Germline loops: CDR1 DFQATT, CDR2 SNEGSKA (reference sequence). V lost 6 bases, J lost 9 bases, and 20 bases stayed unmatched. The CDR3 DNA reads TGCAGTGCCCCCGCAGACGGGACAGATGCCTCGGGGCAGTACTTC. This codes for CSAPADGTDASGQYF.

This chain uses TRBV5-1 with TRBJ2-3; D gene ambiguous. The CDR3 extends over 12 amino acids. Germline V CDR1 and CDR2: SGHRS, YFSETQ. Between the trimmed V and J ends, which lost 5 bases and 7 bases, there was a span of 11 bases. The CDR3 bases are TGCGCCAGCAGTTTTAGCCCAAATACGCAGTATTTT. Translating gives CASSFSPNTQYF.

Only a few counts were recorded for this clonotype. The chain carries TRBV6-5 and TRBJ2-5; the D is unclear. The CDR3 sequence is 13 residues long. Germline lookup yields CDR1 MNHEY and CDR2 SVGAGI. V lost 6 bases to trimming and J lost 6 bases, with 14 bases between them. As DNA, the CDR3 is TGTGCCAGCAGCCTAACAATTTTGAAGACCCAGTACTTC. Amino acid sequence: CASSLTILKTQYF.

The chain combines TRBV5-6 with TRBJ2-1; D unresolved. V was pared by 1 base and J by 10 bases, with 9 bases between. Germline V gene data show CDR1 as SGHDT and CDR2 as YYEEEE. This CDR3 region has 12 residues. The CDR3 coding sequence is TGTGCCAGCAGCTTGAGTACTACCGAGCAGTTCTTC. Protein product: CASSLSTTEQFF.

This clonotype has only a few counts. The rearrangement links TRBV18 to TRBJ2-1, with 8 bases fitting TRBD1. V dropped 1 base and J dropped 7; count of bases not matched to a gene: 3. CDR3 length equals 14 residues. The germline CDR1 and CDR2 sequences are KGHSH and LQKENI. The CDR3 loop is CASSPRQGANEQFF. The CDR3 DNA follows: TGTGCCAGCTCACCACGGCAGGGGGCGAATGAGCAGTTCTTC.

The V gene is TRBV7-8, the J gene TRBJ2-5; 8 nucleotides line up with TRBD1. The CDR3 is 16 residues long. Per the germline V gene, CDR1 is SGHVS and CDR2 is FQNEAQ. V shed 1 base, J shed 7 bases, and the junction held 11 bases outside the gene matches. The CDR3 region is CASSLEYRGASGTQYF. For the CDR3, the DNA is TGTGCCAGCAGCTTAGAGTACAGGGGGGCCTCTGGGACCCAGTACTTC.

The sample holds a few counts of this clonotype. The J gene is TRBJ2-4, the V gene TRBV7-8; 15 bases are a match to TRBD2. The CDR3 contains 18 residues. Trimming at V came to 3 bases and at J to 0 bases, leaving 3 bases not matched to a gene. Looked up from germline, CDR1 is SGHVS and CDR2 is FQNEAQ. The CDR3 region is CASSFGLAGGLAKNIQYF. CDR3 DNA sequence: TGTGCCAGCAGCTTCGGACTAGCGGGGGGGCTAGCCAAAAACATTCAGTACTTC.

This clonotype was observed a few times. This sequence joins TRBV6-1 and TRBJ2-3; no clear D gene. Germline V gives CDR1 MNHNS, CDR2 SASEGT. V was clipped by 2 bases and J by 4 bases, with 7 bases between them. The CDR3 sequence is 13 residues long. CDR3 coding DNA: TGTGCCAGCAGTGAAAAGGAAGCAGATACGCAGTATTTT. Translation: CASSEKEADTQYF.

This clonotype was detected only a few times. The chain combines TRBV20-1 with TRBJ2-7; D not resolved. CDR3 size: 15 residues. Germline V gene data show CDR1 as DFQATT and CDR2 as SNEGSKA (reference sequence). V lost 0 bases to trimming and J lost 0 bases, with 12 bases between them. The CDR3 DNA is TGCAGTGCTAGAGATCTGTCAGGCCTCTCCTACGAGCAGTACTTC. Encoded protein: CSARDLSGLSYEQYF.

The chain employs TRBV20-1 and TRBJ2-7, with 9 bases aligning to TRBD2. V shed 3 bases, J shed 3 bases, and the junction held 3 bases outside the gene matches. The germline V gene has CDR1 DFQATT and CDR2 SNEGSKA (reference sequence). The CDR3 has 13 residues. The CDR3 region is CSASSGRSYEQYF. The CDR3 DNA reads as TGCAGTGCTAGCAGCGGGAGGAGCTACGAGCAGTACTTC.

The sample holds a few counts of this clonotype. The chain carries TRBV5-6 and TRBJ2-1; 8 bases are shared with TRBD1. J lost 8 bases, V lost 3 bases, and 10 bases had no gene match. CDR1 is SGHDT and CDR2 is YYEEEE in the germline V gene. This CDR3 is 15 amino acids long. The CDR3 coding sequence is TGTGCCAGCAGCTACGGGACAGGCCTCCTCCATGAGCAGTTCTTC. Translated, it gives CASSYGTGLLHEQFF.

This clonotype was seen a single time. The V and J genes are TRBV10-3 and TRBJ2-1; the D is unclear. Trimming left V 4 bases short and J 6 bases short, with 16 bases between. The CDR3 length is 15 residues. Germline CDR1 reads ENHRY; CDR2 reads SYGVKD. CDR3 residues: CAISATGHLVNEQFF. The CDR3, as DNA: TGTGCCATCAGTGCCACGGGTCATTTGGTCAATGAGCAGTTCTTC.

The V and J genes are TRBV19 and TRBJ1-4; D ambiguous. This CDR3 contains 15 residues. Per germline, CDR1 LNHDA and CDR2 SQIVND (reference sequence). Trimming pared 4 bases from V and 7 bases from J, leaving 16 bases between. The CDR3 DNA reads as TGTGCCAGTAGTAATGAACGGCCCATGAGTGAAAAACTGTTTTTT. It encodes CASSNERPMSEKLFF.

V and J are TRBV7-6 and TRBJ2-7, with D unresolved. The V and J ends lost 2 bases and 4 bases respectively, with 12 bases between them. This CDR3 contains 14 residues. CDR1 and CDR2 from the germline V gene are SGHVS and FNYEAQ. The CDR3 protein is CASSLSGPVYEQYF. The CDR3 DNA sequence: TGTGCCAGCAGCTTAAGTGGTCCTGTGTACGAGCAGTACTTC.

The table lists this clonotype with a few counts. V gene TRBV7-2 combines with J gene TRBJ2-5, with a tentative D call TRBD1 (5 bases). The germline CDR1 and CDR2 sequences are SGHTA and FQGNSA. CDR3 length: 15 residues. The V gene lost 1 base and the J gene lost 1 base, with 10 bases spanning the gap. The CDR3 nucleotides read TGTGCCAGCAGCTTAGTAGGGGCGAGCCAAGAGACCCAGTACTTC. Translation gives CASSLVGASQETQYF.

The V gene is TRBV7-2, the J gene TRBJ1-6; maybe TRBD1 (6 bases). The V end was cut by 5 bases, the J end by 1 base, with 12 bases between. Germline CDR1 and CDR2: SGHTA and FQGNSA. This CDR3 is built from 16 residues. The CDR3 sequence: CASSRQVGSYNSPLHF. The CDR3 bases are TGTGCCAGCAGCAGACAGGTTGGGTCCTATAATTCACCCCTCCACTTT. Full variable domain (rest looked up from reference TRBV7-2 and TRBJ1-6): GAGVSQSPSNKVTEKGKDVELRCDPISGHTALYWYRQSLGQGLEFLIYFQGNSAPDKSGLPSDRFSAERTGGSVSTLTIQRTQQEDSAVYLCASSRQVGSYNSPLHFGNGTRLTVT.

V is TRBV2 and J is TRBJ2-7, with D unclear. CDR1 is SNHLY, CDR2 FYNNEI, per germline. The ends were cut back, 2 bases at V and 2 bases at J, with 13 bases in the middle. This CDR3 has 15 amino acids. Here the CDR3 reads CASSELDVTTYEQYF. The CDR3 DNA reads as TGTGCCAGCAGTGAACTAGATGTCACTACCTACGAGCAGTACTTC.

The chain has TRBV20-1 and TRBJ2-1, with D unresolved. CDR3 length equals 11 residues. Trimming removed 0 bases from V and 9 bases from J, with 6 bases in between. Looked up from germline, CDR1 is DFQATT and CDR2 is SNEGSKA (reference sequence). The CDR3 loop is CSARDGREQFF. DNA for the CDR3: TGCAGTGCTAGAGACGGGCGTGAGCAGTTCTTC.